The 5 T cell receptor beta chains given below trace back to one sample, sequenced in a study of blood T cells in healthy people across ages. Alongside a J-beta primer mix, a sample-barcoded 5' primer served in a second PCR lasting roughly 6 to 11 cycles. Each CDR3 protein gets one entry after TCRdb re-called the 5' RACE reads with MiXCR. This table has around 780,000 distinct CDR3 sequences, roughly three fifths appearing once. Sequences were obtained from blood. Receptor source: a man aged 40-49 years in good health.

In this sample, this clonotype turned up once. The chain carries TRBV24-1 and TRBJ2-1; TRBD1 matches at 8 bases. The J call is doubtful: the DNA matches TRBJ2-7 better. CDR3 length: 15 amino acids. Germline V CDR1 and CDR2: KGHDR, SFDVKD. CDR3 in amino acids: CATSVSRGLNNEQYF. The CDR3, as DNA: TGTGCCACCAGTGTTAGCAGGGGGCTTAACAATGAGCAGTACTTC.

The CDR3 protein is CASSSRTDGYEKLFF. CDR3 sequence (DNA): TGTGCCAGCAGCTCGAGGACTGACGGCTATGAAAAACTGTTTTTT. The rearrangement links TRBV13 to TRBJ1-4; D remains unclear. Germline V lookup: CDR1 PRHDT, CDR2 FYEKMQ (reference sequence). The CDR3 is made up of 15 amino acids. V lost 4 bases and J 6 bases, leaving 15 bases between the germline ends.

The chain carries TRBV20-1 and TRBJ2-1; 7 bases line up with TRBD2. The CDR3 consists of 15 residues. Germline V lookup: CDR1 DFQATT, CDR2 SNEGSKA (reference sequence). With 1 base clipped from V and 3 bases from J, the junction kept 6 bases outside the gene matches. CDR3 DNA: TGCAGTGCTAGAGCCGGACTAGTCTTCTACAATGAGCAGTTCTTC. It specifies CSARAGLVFYNEQFF.

The genes are TRBV7-3 and TRBJ2-7, with D perhaps matching TRBD1 (6 bases). V was clipped by 5 bases and J by 0 bases, with 23 bases between them. The CDR3 has 18 residues. The germline V gene has CDR1 SGHTA and CDR2 FQGTGA. CDR3 nucleotide sequence: TGTGCCAGCAGCCCCGTAGGCTCCGGGACATCGAGCTCCTACGAGCAGTACTTC. This codes for CASSPVGSGTSSSYEQYF.

The chain couples TRBV27 to TRBJ2-1, with D unclear. The CDR3 loop spans 16 amino acids. Germline values: CDR1 MNHEY, CDR2 SMNVEV (reference sequence). V was trimmed by 2 bases and J by 0 bases, leaving 11 bases between them. CDR3 in DNA: TGTGCCAGCAGTTTAAATCTACAAAGCTCCTACAATGAGCAGTTCTTC. This sequence encodes CASSLNLQSSYNEQFF.